This T cell receptor beta chain was recorded in a study of beta chain features in type 1 diabetes. The authors reverse transcribed all of the isolated RNA, so sequencing captured expressed TCRB transcripts. The read count averaged about 3.57 million across naive, central memory and regulatory T cell samples. Using immunoSEQ multiplex PCR, the repertoire was profiled, and TCRdb retains in-frame clones only, with some absent. The sample has some 160,000 clones; roughly 9% are singletons. As regards this clone: As yet, its antigen is unknown.

Study results and caveats: Shorter TCRB CDR3s, moderately but significantly so, marked every one of the four CD4+ subsets in Type 1 diabetes patients.

Germline assignment: CDR1 SGHVS and CDR2 FNYEAQ. V was trimmed by 5 bases and J by 2 bases, leaving 9 bases between them. The CDR3 is 13 residues long. V usage is TRBV7-6 and J usage is TRBJ1-1, with a possible D match to TRBD1 (6 bases). The sequence was collected from a woman in her twenties or thirties with type 1 diabetes. Source material: central memory CD4+ T cells from blood. For the CDR3, the DNA is TGTGCCAGCAGCCTGGACAGAAACACTGAAGCTTTCTTT. Translated: CASSLDRNTEAFF.